This record covers a single T cell receptor beta chain. The target antigen is unknown. Germline-derived CDR1 and CDR2 are DFQATT and SNEGSKA (reference sequence). Trimming stripped 1 base from V and 5 bases from J, with 15 bases between. The CDR3 loop spans 14 amino acids. The treatment is: roughly ten-day PBMC culture with coronavirus spike peptide pools or control peptides (ViraFEST assay). The source of the sample is a study of vaccination and CD4 T cells after COVID-19. Sequenced with the Oncomine TCR Beta short-read assay was DNA taken from cultured CD4+ T cells. From CD4+ T cells that had been cultured, genomic DNA was extracted. From the PCR reads, TCRdb called clonotypes with MiXCR, one entry per CDR3 protein. The sample lists over 10,000 distinct CDR3 sequences; roughly 60% were seen once.

J is TRBJ2-7 and V is TRBV20-1; perhaps TRBD2 as D (6 bases). The sequencing sample was made of CD4+ T cells from blood, cultured in vitro. The sequence came from a human donor who had recovered from COVID-19. Here the CDR3 DNA reads TGCAGTGCTAGAGCTAGGGCTAGCGTCCACGAGCAGTACTTC. This translates into CSARARASVHEQYF.